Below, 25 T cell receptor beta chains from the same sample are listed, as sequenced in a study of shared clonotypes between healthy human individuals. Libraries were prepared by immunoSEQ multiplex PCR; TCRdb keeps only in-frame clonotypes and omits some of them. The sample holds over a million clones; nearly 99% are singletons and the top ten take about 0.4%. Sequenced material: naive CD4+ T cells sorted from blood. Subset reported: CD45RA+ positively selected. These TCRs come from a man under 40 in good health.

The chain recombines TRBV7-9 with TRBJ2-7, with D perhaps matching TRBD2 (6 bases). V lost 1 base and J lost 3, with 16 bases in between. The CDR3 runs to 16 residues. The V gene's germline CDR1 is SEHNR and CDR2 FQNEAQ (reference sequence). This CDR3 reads CASSLDWGEKHYEQYF. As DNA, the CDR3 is TGTGCCAGCAGCTTAGATTGGGGGGAGAAGCACTACGAGCAGTACTTC.

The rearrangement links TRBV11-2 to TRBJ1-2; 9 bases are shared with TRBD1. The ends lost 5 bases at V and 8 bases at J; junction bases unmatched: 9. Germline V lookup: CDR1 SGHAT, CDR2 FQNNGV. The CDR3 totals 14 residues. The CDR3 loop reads CASSPPGTGIGYTF. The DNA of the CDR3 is TGTGCCAGCAGCCCACCAGGGACAGGGATCGGCTACACCTTC. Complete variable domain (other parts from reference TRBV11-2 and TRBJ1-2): EAGVAQSPRYKIIEKRQSVAFWCNPISGHATLYWYQQILGQGPKLLIQFQNNGVVDDSQLPKDRFSAERLKGVDSTLKIQPAKLEDSAVYLCASSPPGTGIGYTFGSGTRLTVV.

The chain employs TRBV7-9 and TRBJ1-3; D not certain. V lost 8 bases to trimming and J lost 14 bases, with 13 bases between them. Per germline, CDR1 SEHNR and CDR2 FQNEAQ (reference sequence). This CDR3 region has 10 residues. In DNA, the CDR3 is TGTGCCAGCTCAGGTCGCCGGCTATATTTT. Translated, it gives CASSGRRLYF.

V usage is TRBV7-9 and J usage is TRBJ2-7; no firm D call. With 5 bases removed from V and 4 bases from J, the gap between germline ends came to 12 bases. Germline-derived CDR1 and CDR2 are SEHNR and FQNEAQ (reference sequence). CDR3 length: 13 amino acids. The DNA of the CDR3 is TGTGCCAGCAGCCCCCGGACGGTTTACGAGCAGTACTTC. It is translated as CASSPRTVYEQYF.

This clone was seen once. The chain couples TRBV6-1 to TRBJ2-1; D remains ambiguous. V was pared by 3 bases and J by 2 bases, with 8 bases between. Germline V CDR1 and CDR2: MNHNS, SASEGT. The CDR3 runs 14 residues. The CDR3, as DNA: TGTGCCAGCAGTGACGGTCGACCCTACAATGAGCAGTTCTTC. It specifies CASSDGRPYNEQFF.

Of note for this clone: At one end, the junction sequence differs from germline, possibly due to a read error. CDR3 sequence: CASSLIRSNEQFF. CDR3 DNA sequence: TGTGCTAGCAGCTTAATTAGGTCCAATGAGCAGTTCTTC. V gene TRBV7-7 combines with J gene TRBJ2-1; D gene uncertain. The CDR3 contains 13 residues. The germline V gene has CDR1 SSHAT and CDR2 FNYEAQ (reference sequence).

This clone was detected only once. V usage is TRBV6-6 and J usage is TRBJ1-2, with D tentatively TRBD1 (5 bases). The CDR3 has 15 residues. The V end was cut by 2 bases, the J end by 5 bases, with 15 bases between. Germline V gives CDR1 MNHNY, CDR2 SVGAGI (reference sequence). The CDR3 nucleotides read TGTGCCAGCAGTTACCCGAAAAACGGGGCTTATGGCTACACCTTC. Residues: CASSYPKNGAYGYTF.

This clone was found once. CDR3 in amino acids: CASSGQGNTEAFF. CDR3 DNA sequence: TGTGCCAGCAGTGGACAGGGAAACACTGAAGCTTTCTTT. V and J are TRBV11-2 and TRBJ1-1; 8 nucleotides line up with TRBD1. V was pared by 6 bases and J by 2 bases, with 2 bases of the junction left unmatched. Germline V gene lookup returns CDR1 SGHAT and CDR2 FQNNGV. CDR3 length: 13 amino acids.

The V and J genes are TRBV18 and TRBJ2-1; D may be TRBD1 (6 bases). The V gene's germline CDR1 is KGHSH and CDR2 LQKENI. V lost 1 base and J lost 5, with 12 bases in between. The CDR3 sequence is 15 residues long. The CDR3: CASSPLPRQDNEQFF. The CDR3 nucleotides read TGTGCCAGCTCACCACTTCCGCGACAGGACAATGAGCAGTTCTTC. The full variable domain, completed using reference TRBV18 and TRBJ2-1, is NAGVMQNPRHLVRRRGQEARLRCSPMKGHSHVYWYRQLPEEGLKFMVYLQKENIIDESGMPKERFSAEFPKEGPSILRIQQVVRGDSAAYFCASSPLPRQDNEQFFGPGTRLTVL.

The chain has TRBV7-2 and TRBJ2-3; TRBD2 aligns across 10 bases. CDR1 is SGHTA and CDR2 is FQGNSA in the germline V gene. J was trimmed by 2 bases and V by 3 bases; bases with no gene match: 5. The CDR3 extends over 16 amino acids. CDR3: CASSFIAGGHTDTQYF. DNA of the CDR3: TGTGCCAGCAGCTTCATAGCGGGAGGTCACACAGATACGCAGTATTTT.

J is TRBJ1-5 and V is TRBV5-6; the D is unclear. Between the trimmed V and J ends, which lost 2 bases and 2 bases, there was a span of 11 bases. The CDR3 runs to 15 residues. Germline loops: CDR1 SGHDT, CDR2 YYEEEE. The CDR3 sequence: CASSFAAYGNQPQHF. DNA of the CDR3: TGTGCCAGCAGCTTTGCAGCGTACGGCAATCAGCCCCAGCATTTT.

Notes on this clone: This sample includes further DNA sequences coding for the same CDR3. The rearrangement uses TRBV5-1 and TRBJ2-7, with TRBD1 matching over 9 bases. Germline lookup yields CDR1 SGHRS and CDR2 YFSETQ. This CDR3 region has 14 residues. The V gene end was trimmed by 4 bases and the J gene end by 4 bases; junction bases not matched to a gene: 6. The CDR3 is CASSQGQGAYEQYF. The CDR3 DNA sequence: TGCGCCAGCAGCCAGGGACAGGGAGCTTACGAGCAGTACTTC.

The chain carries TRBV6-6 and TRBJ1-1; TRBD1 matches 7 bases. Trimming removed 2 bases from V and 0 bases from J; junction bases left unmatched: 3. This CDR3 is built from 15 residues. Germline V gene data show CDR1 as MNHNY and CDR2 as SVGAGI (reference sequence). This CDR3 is CASSYPGQMNTEAFF. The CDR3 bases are TGTGCCAGCAGTTACCCGGGACAGATGAACACTGAAGCTTTCTTT.

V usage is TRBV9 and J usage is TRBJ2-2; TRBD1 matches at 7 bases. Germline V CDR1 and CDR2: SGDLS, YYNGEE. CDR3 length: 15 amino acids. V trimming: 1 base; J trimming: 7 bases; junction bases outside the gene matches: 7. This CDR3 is CASSVIDRTGGELFF. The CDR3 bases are TGTGCCAGCAGCGTAATCGACAGGACAGGCGGGGAGCTGTTTTTT.

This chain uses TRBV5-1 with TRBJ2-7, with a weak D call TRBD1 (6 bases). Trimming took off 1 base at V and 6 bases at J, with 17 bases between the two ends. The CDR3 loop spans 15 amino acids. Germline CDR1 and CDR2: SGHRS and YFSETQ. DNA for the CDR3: TGCGCCAGCAGCTTGCCCCCCCCCAAGGACAGCGAGCAGTACTTC. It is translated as CASSLPPPKDSEQYF.

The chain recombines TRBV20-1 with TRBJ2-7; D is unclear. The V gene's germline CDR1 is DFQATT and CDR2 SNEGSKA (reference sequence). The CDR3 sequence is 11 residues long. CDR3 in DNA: TGCACCCCAAAGCATGGCTACGAGCAGTACTTC. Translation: CTPKHGYEQYF.

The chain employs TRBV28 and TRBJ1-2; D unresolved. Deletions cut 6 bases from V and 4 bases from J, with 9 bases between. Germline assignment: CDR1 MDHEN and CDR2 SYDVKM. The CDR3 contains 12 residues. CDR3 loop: CASRPNPYGYTF. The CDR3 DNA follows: TGTGCCAGCAGGCCGAACCCCTATGGCTACACCTTC.

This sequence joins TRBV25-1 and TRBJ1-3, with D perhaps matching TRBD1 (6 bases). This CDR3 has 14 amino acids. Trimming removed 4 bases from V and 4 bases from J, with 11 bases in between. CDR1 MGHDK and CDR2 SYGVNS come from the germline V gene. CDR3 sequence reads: CASSVPGQGNTIYF. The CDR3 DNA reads TGTGCCAGCAGTGTTCCGGGACAAGGAAACACCATATATTTT.

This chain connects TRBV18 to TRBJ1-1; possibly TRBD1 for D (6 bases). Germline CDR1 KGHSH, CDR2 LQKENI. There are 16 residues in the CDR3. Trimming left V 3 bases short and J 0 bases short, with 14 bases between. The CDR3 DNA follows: TGTGCCAGCTCACCGGGGAGGGGGGGCATGAACACTGAAGCTTTCTTT. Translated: CASSPGRGGMNTEAFF.

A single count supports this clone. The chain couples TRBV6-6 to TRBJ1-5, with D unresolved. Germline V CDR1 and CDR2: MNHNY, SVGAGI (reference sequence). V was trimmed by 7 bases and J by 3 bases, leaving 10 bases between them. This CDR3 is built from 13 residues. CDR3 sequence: CASTVNDNQPQHF. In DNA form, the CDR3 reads TGTGCCAGCACGGTGAACGACAATCAGCCCCAGCATTTT.

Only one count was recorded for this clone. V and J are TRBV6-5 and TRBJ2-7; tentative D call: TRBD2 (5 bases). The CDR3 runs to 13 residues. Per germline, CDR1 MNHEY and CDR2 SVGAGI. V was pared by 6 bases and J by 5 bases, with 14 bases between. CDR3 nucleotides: TGTGCCAGCAGCGGACCTAGCTTCGACGAGCAGTACTTC. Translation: CASSGPSFDEQYF.

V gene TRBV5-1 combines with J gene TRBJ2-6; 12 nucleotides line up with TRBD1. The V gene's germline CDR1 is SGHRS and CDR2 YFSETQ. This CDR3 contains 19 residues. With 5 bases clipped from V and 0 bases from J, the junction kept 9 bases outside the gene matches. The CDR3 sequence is CASSPGTGGINSGANVLTF. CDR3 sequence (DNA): TGCGCCAGCAGTCCGGGGACAGGGGGCATTAACTCTGGGGCCAACGTCCTGACTTTC.

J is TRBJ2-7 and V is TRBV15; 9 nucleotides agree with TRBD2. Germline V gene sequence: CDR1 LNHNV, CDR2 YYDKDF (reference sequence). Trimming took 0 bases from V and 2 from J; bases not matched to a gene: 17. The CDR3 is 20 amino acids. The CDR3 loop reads CATSRDRSGLAGLRTYEQYF. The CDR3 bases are TGTGCCACCAGCAGAGATCGGTCTGGGCTAGCGGGACTTAGGACCTACGAGCAGTACTTC.

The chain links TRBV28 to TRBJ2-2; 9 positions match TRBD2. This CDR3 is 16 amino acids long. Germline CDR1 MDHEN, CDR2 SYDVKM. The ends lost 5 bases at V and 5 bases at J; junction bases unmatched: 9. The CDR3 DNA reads TGTGCCAGCAGTATGCGGCGGGAGGGATCTACCGGGGAGCTGTTTTTT. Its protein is CASSMRREGSTGELFF.

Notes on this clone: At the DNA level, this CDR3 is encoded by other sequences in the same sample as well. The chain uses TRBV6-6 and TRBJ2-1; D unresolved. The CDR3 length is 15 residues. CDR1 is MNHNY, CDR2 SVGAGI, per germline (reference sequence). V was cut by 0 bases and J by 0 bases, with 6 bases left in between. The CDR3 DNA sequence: TGTGCCAGCAGTTACTCCCGGAGCTCCTACAATGAGCAGTTCTTC. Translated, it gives CASSYSRSSYNEQFF.